Included here is one T cell receptor beta chain sequence, with context. Its specificity is unknown. The data derive from a study of beta chain features in type 1 diabetes. Overall study results and limits: People with Type 1 diabetes carried modestly yet significantly shorter TCRB CDR3s in all four CD4+ subsets. Within patients, naive, central memory and Treg TCRB repertoires seemed more similar than within healthy donors.

Expressed TCRB transcripts were sequenced because the isolated RNA had all been reverse transcribed beforehand. It was found that naive, central memory and regulatory T cell samples averaged approximately 3.6 million reads. TCRdb keeps only in-frame clones here, not all; method: immunoSEQ multiplex PCR. The sample shows around 300,000 clones, around 7.8% of them seen only once. Losses at the gene ends were 5 bases for V and 9 bases for J; bases not matched to a gene: 8. This CDR3 spans 15 amino acids. Germline values: CDR1 SGHTA, CDR2 FQGNSA. The chain has TRBV7-2 and TRBJ1-6; TRBD1 aligns across 9 bases. This TCR derives from a woman under 30 in good health. Sequencing used central memory CD4+ T cells from blood. This CDR3 reads CASSRARDRVSPLHF. The CDR3 DNA sequence: TGTGCCAGCAGCCGAGCGCGGGACAGGGTTTCACCCCTCCACTTT.